This T cell receptor (beta chain) was documented in a study of blood T cell repertoires in COVID-19 (dated by TCRdb to the early 2020s). Study-wide context: Samples from collaborators originated in the United States, Italy and Spain and spanned both the acute and convalescent phases of COVID-19. The prospective study material was composed of cDNA or gDNA derived from T cells, B-cell-depleted T cells, or PBMCs. The dataset comprised deeply sampled blood TCRbeta repertoires from subjects exposed to, actively infected with, or recovered from COVID-19. The repertoires were released in a freely available public database meant as a resource for research on the immune response to SARS-CoV-2. Samples came from the ongoing ImmuneRACE study (first 160 participants) plus 1,254 subjects from 6 global collaborators. A de-identified subject ID, COVID-19 status, age in years and sex were almost always included in the sample metadata. Where HLA class I and class II types were available, the types were taken from metadata supplied by the sample provider, not from assay-based typing. The study at large found these results: The amount of clinical and demographic metadata varied by source and participant and was provided uncurated.

Comment on this clone: Its antigen is not yet known. No per-base quality is available; no much larger clone lies one base away.

The junction shows trimming of 4 bases on V and 0 bases on J, plus 19 bases between the germline ends. For CDR1 and CDR2, the germline V gene lists SGHDT and YYEEEE. The CDR3, from cysteine to phenylalanine, totals 17 residues. This entry keeps only the CDR3 DNA: 51 bases, framed from base 1. Participants in the prospective study were aged roughly 18 to 100 years, lived in about two dozen United States geographic areas, and enrolled through a virtual design. Cohort assignment in the prospective study relied on participant-reported clinical history from a screening survey and a study questionnaire. ImmuneRACE Cohort 3 recovered participants were defined by two consecutive negative NP/OP PCR tests, healthcare professional clearance, or symptom resolution. In the prospective study, mobile phlebotomists collected whole blood, serum and a nasopharyngeal or oropharyngeal swab from each participant. Prospective study participants could optionally give additional blood draws and questionnaires over an approximately two-month period. Prospective study blood samples were shipped either frozen or at room temperature before DNA extraction.

TCRbeta CDR3 regions were amplified from genomic DNA using the immunoSEQ Assay, a bias-controlled multiplex PCR. As for the authors' bioinformatics: The number of nucleated cells in each sample was estimated by amplification of reference gene primers within the assay. Sequence reads were collapsed and filtered to measure the absolute abundance of every unique TCRbeta CDR3 rearrangement. For each sample, productive Simpson clonality was calculated by taking the square root of Simpson's diversity index across productive rearrangements. TCRdb mirrors the immuneACCESS table, restricted to in-frame sequences. Some clones are absent from its copies; in checked studies, under half trace to an unresolved V gene, and the reason for the others is unknown. That table supplies the V and J calls and clone size; D and trimming were determined from the DNA. The sample records a few hundred thousand clones, 92% of which are singletons. The ten top clones hold roughly 20% of the sample.

This TCR was sampled from a woman under 40 who had recovered from COVID-19. Sequencing input: PBMCs or T cells enriched from blood (not recorded which). This chain joins TRBV5-6 to TRBJ1-1, with a tentative D gene TRBD1 over 6 matching bases. The CDR3 protein is CASSHLQGQFMNTEAFF. The DNA sequence is as follows: TGTGCCAGCAGCCACTTACAGGGTCAATTCATGAACACTGAAGCTTTCTTT.